The sequence of this T cell receptor beta chain was determined in a study of blood T cell repertoires in COVID-19. Whole-study context: There were acute and convalescent COVID-19 samples, and they came from the United States, Italy and Spain. T cells, B-cell-depleted T cells, or PBMCs supplied cDNA or gDNA.

Followed longitudinally, the Seattle patients had been enrolled during active infection. TCRdb keeps only in-frame clones here, not all; method: immunoSEQ multiplex PCR. The sample lists 110,000 or so clones, approximately 85% occurring once. The germline V gene encodes CDR1 SGHRS and CDR2 YFSETQ. The CDR3 consists of 14 residues. The V end lost 1 base, the J end lost 3 bases, and 10 bases lay between the germline ends. This sequence was found in a woman aged 55-70 years with COVID-19, enrolled during active disease. The sequenced sample consisted of peripheral blood. This chain uses TRBV5-1 with TRBJ1-2, with a possible D match to TRBD1 (5 bases). The CDR3 bases are TGCGCCAGCAGCTTGACAGGTTTGGACTATGGCTACACCTTC. Residues: CASSLTGLDYGYTF.